One sample yielded the 16 T cell receptor beta chains listed below, sequenced in a study of blood T cells in healthy people across ages. Combining a sample-barcoded 5' primer with a J-beta primer mix, a second PCR ran for 7 to 11 cycles. In TCRdb, the 5' RACE reads were re-called with MiXCR into one record per CDR3 protein. The data hold about a million distinct CDR3 sequences, with about 44% observed a single time. The sample taken for sequencing was blood. Source of these receptors: a man younger than 45 in good health.

This clonotype was seen repeatedly, ten times or more. The rearrangement links TRBV5-1 to TRBJ2-1, with D hard to call. Germline CDR1 SGHRS, CDR2 YFSETQ. The germline V and J ends were trimmed by 2 bases and 10 bases, with 13 bases remaining between them. The CDR3 sequence is 13 residues long. CDR3 protein: CASSFRPEGEQFF. DNA for the CDR3: TGCGCCAGCAGCTTTCGACCCGAAGGCGAGCAGTTCTTC.

This clonotype was detected a few times. The genes are TRBV9 and TRBJ2-3; D might be TRBD1 or TRBD2, each matching 5 bases. This CDR3 region has 15 residues. Trimming cost V 4 bases and J 0 bases, with 12 bases left between them. Germline-derived CDR1 and CDR2 are SGDLS and YYNGEE. The CDR3 DNA reads TGTGCCAGCAGCCCTAGGGACGGTAGCACAGATACGCAGTATTTT. Residues: CASSPRDGSTDTQYF.

This clonotype has just a few counts. The chain joins TRBV20-1 to TRBJ2-7, with D tentatively TRBD2 (7 bases). This CDR3 comprises 15 residues. The germline gives CDR1 DFQATT, CDR2 SNEGSKA (reference sequence). Trimming cost V 0 bases and J 2 bases, with 14 bases left between them. The DNA for the CDR3 is TGCAGTGCTAGAGACCAAGGGGGGGCAACCTACGAGCAGTACTTC. Translating gives CSARDQGGATYEQYF.

The V call is TRBV6-2 or TRBV6-3, the J call TRBJ2-1; 8 bases line up with TRBD1. The CDR3 sequence is 15 residues long. The J segment lost 2 bases and the V segment lost 3 bases, leaving 3 bases of the junction unmatched. CDR1 and CDR2 from the germline V gene are MNHEY and SVGEGT. DNA of the CDR3: TGTGCCAGCAGTTATGTGGACAGGGCCTACAATGAGCAGTTCTTC. Residues: CASSYVDRAYNEQFF.

The CDR3 is CASSFREPNTEAFF. Here the CDR3 DNA reads TGTGCCAGCAGTTTCAGGGAACCGAACACTGAAGCTTTCTTT. This chain connects TRBV27 to TRBJ1-1, with D possibly TRBD1 on 5 matching bases. The CDR3 is 14 amino acids. V was cut by 3 bases and J by 1 base, with 9 bases left in between. Per the germline V gene, CDR1 is MNHEY and CDR2 is SMNVEV (reference sequence).

This clonotype was seen only a few times. V and J are TRBV29-1 and TRBJ2-5; 9 bases match TRBD1. CDR1 SQVTM and CDR2 ANQGSEA come from the germline V gene. The V segment lost 7 bases and the J segment 5 bases; nucleotides outside the gene matches: 5. The CDR3 extends over 12 amino acids. In nucleotides, the CDR3 is TGCAGCGCAACAGGGGGCGTCGAGACCCAGTACTTC. Its translation is CSATGGVETQYF.

There are a few counts of this clonotype. The chain employs TRBV12-3 or TRBV12-4 and TRBJ1-5; D not resolved. Trimming took off 3 bases at V and 1 base at J, with 13 bases between the two ends. CDR3 length: 16 residues. The CDR3, as DNA: TGTGCCAGCAGTTTTTCCGGGGTCGGCAGCAATCAGCCCCAGCATTTT. It translates to CASSFSGVGSNQPQHF.

The chain links TRBV24-1 to TRBJ2-5, with D hard to call. The CDR3 is 12 residues long. Germline-derived CDR1 and CDR2 are KGHDR and SFDVKD. V was trimmed by 5 bases and J by 3 bases, leaving 6 bases between them. In nucleotides, the CDR3 is TGTGCCACCAGTGCTGGAGAAGAGACCCAGTACTTC. This sequence encodes CATSAGEETQYF.

The sample holds a few counts of this clonotype. The gene calls are TRBV15 and TRBJ2-3, with D uncertain. Germline loops: CDR1 LNHNV, CDR2 YYDKDF (reference sequence). Trimming took 0 bases from V and 0 from J, leaving 7 bases between them. This CDR3 has 15 amino acids. The CDR3 DNA is TGTGCCACCAGCAGAGACAGTACTAGCACAGATACGCAGTATTTT. Translating gives CATSRDSTSTDTQYF.

The V call is TRBV7-9, the J call TRBJ1-2; tentative D call: TRBD1 (6 bases). This CDR3 region has 15 residues. Trimming took 5 bases from V and 4 from J, leaving 17 bases between them. CDR1 and CDR2 (germline): SEHNR, FQNEAQ (reference sequence). The CDR3 loop is CASSHRDTVPYGYTF. The CDR3 DNA reads as TGTGCCAGCAGCCACCGGGACACAGTTCCCTATGGCTACACCTTC.

V is TRBV4-3 and J is TRBJ2-7; 7 nucleotides agree with TRBD1. The germline CDR1 and CDR2 sequences are LGHNA and YSLEER. After removal of 0 bases from V and 3 bases from J, the junction contained 8 bases not matched to a gene. The CDR3 is 16 amino acids. The CDR3 DNA sequence: TGCGCCAGCAGCCAAGAGTATGGGACAGATTTCTACGAGCAGTACTTC. This translates into CASSQEYGTDFYEQYF.

This CDR3 reads CASSVTSGGAGEQFF. CDR3 DNA sequence: TGTGCCAGCAGCGTCACTAGCGGGGGGGCGGGTGAGCAGTTCTTC. The J gene is TRBJ2-1, the V gene TRBV11-2; 13 bases map to TRBD2. The ends lost 5 bases at V and 9 bases at J; junction bases unmatched: 7. The CDR3 runs 15 residues. CDR1 and CDR2 from the germline V gene are SGHAT and FQNNGV.

This rearrangement joins TRBV5-1 to TRBJ1-2; D possibly corresponds to TRBD1 (5 bases). CDR1 SGHRS and CDR2 YFSETQ come from the germline V gene. V lost 1 base and J lost 2, with 12 bases in between. This CDR3 region has 15 residues. The CDR3 protein is CASSLSGHQNYGYTF. The CDR3 DNA follows: TGCGCCAGCAGCTTGTCGGGGCACCAGAACTATGGCTACACCTTC.

The chain employs TRBV13 and TRBJ2-7; 9 bases are shared with TRBD1. The CDR3 is made up of 14 amino acids. V lost 5 bases, J lost 5 bases, and 7 bases stayed unmatched. Germline assignment: CDR1 PRHDT and CDR2 FYEKMQ (reference sequence). CDR3 residues: CASSPPGQGNEQYF. CDR3 DNA: TGTGCCAGCAGCCCCCCGGGACAGGGTAACGAGCAGTACTTC.

There are a few counts of this clonotype. The chain recombines TRBV20-1 with TRBJ2-7; a weak D match, TRBD1 (5 bases). This CDR3 spans 13 amino acids. Germline CDR1 DFQATT, CDR2 SNEGSKA (reference sequence). V was clipped by 1 base and J by 6 bases, with 13 bases between them. This chain's CDR3 is CSARADSFSEQYF. CDR3 nucleotide sequence: TGCAGTGCTAGAGCTGACAGCTTCTCCGAGCAGTACTTC.

The chain carries TRBV12-3 or TRBV12-4 and TRBJ1-6; 10 bases agree with TRBD1. There are 16 residues in the CDR3. The ends lost 6 bases at V and 5 bases at J; junction bases unmatched: 7. CDR3 residues: CASRGGQGVNNSPLHF. DNA of the CDR3: TGTGCCAGCAGGGGAGGACAGGGGGTAAATAATTCACCCCTCCACTTT.